This T cell receptor beta chain was observed in a study of T cell responses to AZD1222 COVID-19 vaccine. Study-wide results and limits: The study sampled repertoires only after the peak T cell response. Among the donors, most were white British and more were female, and clonal diversity was possibly underestimated.

The CDR3 loop spans 15 amino acids. Trimming removed 2 bases from V and 3 bases from J, with 10 bases in between. The germline V gene has CDR1 MNHEY and CDR2 SVGAGI. Using immunoSEQ multiplex PCR, the repertoire was profiled, and TCRdb retains in-frame clones only, with some absent. The sample has some 190,000 clones; 85% to 90% are singletons. As to this clone: The antigen remains undetermined.

The chain couples TRBV6-5 to TRBJ1-4; D is possibly TRBD1 (6 bases). The receptor was isolated from an adult in good health. Sample: peripheral blood, taken on day 0 of AZD1222 vaccination. CDR3 region: CASSYTGQSNEKLFF. The CDR3 bases are TGTGCCAGCAGTTACACCGGACAGTCTAATGAAAAACTGTTTTTT.